Reported below is one T cell receptor beta chain. What it binds is not known. This sample was taken from a study of radiation and T cells in renal cell carcinoma. Findings and limits, study-wide: Top tumor clonotypes rose in blood 2 weeks post-radiation, then contracted.

Sequencing was performed with immunoSEQ multiplex PCR; in TCRdb, only in-frame clones are kept and a portion is missing. The data show 70,000 to 100,000 clones, roughly 85% seen once. The CDR3 sequence is 15 residues long. J lost 1 base, V lost 6 bases, and 6 bases had no gene match. CDR1 is MDHEN and CDR2 is SYDVKM in the germline V gene. Time point noted: blood 2 weeks post-SBRT. Treatment denoted: 15 Gy SBRT to primary tumor, nephrectomy 4 weeks later. Sequenced here: blood, sampled from a patient whose treatment included radiotherapy and nephrectomy. This rearrangement joins TRBV28 to TRBJ1-1; TRBD1 agrees at 9 bases. The TCR sequence derives from a woman between 45 and 65 years old with renal cell carcinoma. The CDR3 region has the DNA TGTGCCAGCAGACCTCCGGGACAGGGGAACACTGAAGCTTTCTTT. This sequence encodes CASRPPGQGNTEAFF.